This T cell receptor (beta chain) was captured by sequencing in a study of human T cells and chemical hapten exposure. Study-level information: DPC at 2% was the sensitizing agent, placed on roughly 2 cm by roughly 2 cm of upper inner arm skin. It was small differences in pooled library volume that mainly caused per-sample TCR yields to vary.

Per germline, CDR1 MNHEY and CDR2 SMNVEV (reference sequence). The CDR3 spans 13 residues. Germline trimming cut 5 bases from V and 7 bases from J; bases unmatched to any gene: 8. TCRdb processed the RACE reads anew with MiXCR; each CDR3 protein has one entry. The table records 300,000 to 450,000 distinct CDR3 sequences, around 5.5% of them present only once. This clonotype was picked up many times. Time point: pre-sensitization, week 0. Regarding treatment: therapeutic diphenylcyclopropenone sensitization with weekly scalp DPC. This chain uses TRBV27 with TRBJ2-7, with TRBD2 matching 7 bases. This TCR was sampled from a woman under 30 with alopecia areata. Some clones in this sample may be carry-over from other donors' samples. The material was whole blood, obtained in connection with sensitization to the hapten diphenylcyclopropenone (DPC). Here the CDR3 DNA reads TGTGCCAGCAGTACCCACAGGCGGGGGGAGCAGTACTTC. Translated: CASSTHRRGEQYF.